What follows are 30 T cell receptor beta chains derived from one specimen sequenced in a study of blood T cell repertoires in COVID-19. Assay: immunoSEQ multiplex PCR; the TCRdb copy retains only in-frame clones and omits some. This sample has some 150,000 clones; roughly four fifths occur once, and the top ten carry 3.5% to 4.5%. The sample comprised peripheral blood. The receptors here all came from an older woman with acute or convalescent COVID-19.

This clone was detected only a few times. This CDR3 is CATSDPRQGRFGYTF. For the CDR3, the DNA is TGTGCCACCAGTGATCCCAGACAGGGTCGATTTGGCTACACCTTC. The chain uses TRBV24-1 and TRBJ1-2, with 7 bases lining up with TRBD1. The junction had 10 bases not matched to a gene; V was cut back by 3 bases and J by 7 bases. Germline V gene sequence: CDR1 KGHDR, CDR2 SFDVKD. CDR3 length equals 15 residues.

The chain recombines TRBV4-2 with TRBJ2-7, with 10 nucleotides matching TRBD1. After removal of 1 base from V and 0 bases from J, the junction contained 3 bases not matched to a gene. Germline V gene lookup returns CDR1 LGHNA and CDR2 YNFKEQ. The CDR3 totals 16 residues. In nucleotides, the CDR3 is TGTGCCAGCAGCCAAGGCGGGACAGGGGACTCCTACGAGCAGTACTTC. This sequence encodes CASSQGGTGDSYEQYF.

The CDR3 is CASSRQGVFEKLFF. CDR3 nucleotide sequence: TGTGCCAGCAGTCGACAGGGGGTATTTGAAAAACTGTTTTTT. The V and J genes are TRBV9 and TRBJ1-4, with 9 positions matching TRBD1. There are 14 residues in the CDR3. Germline CDR1 and CDR2: SGDLS and YYNGEE. Germline trimming cut 5 bases from V and 7 bases from J; bases unmatched to any gene: 6. Looking up the rest from reference TRBV9 and TRBJ1-4 gives the full variable domain: DSGVTQTPKHLITATGQRVTLRCSPRSGDLSVYWYQQSLDQGLQFLIQYYNGEERAKGNILERFSAQQFPDLHSELNLSSLELGDSALYFCASSRQGVFEKLFFGSGTQLSVL.

This clone was recorded once. The chain carries TRBV19 and TRBJ1-5; TRBD1 is a possible D gene (6 bases). Germline V gene sequence: CDR1 LNHDA, CDR2 SQIVND (reference sequence). CDR3 length: 14 amino acids. Trimming took 2 bases from V and 7 from J, leaving 12 bases between them. CDR3 sequence: CASSITSGVQPQHF. The CDR3 DNA sequence: TGTGCCAGTAGTATAACTTCAGGGGTGCAGCCCCAGCATTTT.

The chain carries TRBV19 and TRBJ2-2; TRBD2 agrees at 13 bases. The CDR3 sequence is 17 residues long. Trimming took 6 bases from V and 3 from J; bases not matched to a gene: 7. The germline gives CDR1 LNHDA, CDR2 SQIVND (reference sequence). CDR3 loop: CASSGLAGVVDTGELFF. Here the CDR3 DNA reads TGTGCCAGTAGCGGACTAGCGGGAGTTGTAGACACCGGGGAGCTGTTTTTT.

The V gene is TRBV4-1, the J gene TRBJ2-2; TRBD2 might be the D (6 bases). CDR1 MGHRA and CDR2 YSYEKL come from the germline V gene. Deletions cut 2 bases from V and 0 bases from J, with 10 bases between. This CDR3 is built from 16 residues. The CDR3 loop is CASSQREKPNTGELFF. The DNA for the CDR3 is TGCGCCAGCAGCCAACGGGAGAAGCCGAACACCGGGGAGCTGTTTTTT.

This chain links TRBV6-2 or TRBV6-3 with TRBJ2-2, with 8 bases lining up with TRBD1. This CDR3 is built from 17 residues. CDR1 and CDR2 from the germline V gene are MNHEY and SVGEGT. Unmatched junction bases numbered 9, after V lost 0 bases and J lost 6 bases. The DNA of the CDR3 is TGTGCCAGCAGTTACTCGATTGAGACAGGGGTGGCCGGGGAGCTGTTTTTT. This sequence encodes CASSYSIETGVAGELFF.

A few counts support this clone. The rearrangement uses TRBV3-1 (or the pseudogene TRBV3-2) and TRBJ1-5; perhaps TRBD1 as D (6 bases). Trimming took off 3 bases at V and 4 bases at J, with 7 bases between the two ends. CDR1 and CDR2 from the germline V gene are LGHDT and YNNKEL (reference sequence). This CDR3 is built from 13 residues. The CDR3 region is CASSQDRNQPQHF. CDR3 bases: TGTGCCAGCAGCCAGGACAGAAATCAGCCCCAGCATTTT.

CDR3 amino acids: CASSILQGNQPQHF. In DNA form, the CDR3 reads TGTGCCAGTAGTATTCTACAGGGAAATCAGCCCCAGCATTTT. This chain links TRBV19 with TRBJ1-5; tentatively, D is TRBD1 (6 bases). The germline V gene has CDR1 LNHDA and CDR2 SQIVND (reference sequence). V shed 3 bases and J shed 4 bases, with 10 bases lying between them. This CDR3 is 14 amino acids long. Full variable domain (remainder filled in from reference TRBV19 and TRBJ1-5): DGGITQSPKYLFRKEGQNVTLSCEQNLNHDAMYWYRQDPGQGLRLIYYSQIVNDFQKGDIAEGYSVSREKKESFPLTVTSAQKNPTAFYLCASSILQGNQPQHFGDGTRLSIL.

The J gene is TRBJ1-2, the V gene TRBV15, with 7 positions matching TRBD1. V lost 1 base and J lost 3; bases outside the gene matches: 2. Germline-derived CDR1 and CDR2 are LNHNV and YYDKDF (reference sequence). This CDR3 is built from 14 residues. CDR3: CATSRGGGYYGYTF. In nucleotides, the CDR3 is TGTGCCACCAGCAGAGGAGGGGGCTACTATGGCTACACCTTC.

The chain is built from TRBV4-3 and TRBJ1-1; D possibly corresponds to TRBD1 (5 bases). Per germline, CDR1 LGHNA and CDR2 YSLEER. CDR3 length: 14 residues. V was cut by 5 bases and J by 3 bases, with 13 bases left in between. This chain's CDR3 is CASSEGVGDTEAFF. CDR3 coding DNA: TGCGCCAGCAGCGAAGGGGTGGGAGACACTGAAGCTTTCTTT.

The rearrangement links TRBV25-1 to TRBJ1-4, with D unclear. This CDR3 region has 13 residues. Deletions cut 6 bases from V and 2 bases from J, with 7 bases between. Germline values: CDR1 MGHDK, CDR2 SYGVNS. The CDR3 here is CASRGLTNEKLFF. The DNA for the CDR3 is TGTGCCAGCAGGGGCCTGACTAATGAAAAACTGTTTTTT.

The V and J genes are TRBV7-2 and TRBJ1-1, with no clear D. The germline V gene encodes CDR1 SGHTA and CDR2 FQGNSA. The CDR3 totals 14 residues. Trimming took 5 bases from V and 0 from J, leaving 10 bases between them. CDR3 residues: CASSRRQLNTEAFF. The DNA of the CDR3 is TGTGCCAGCAGCCGCAGGCAATTGAACACTGAAGCTTTCTTT.

This clone occurred once. This chain joins TRBV7-3 and TRBJ1-2, with 8 bases identical to TRBD1. J was trimmed by 4 bases and V by 2 bases; bases with no gene match: 6. Germline-derived CDR1 and CDR2 are SGHTA and FQGTGA. There are 15 residues in the CDR3. This CDR3 reads CASSLDGQGAYGYTF. In nucleotides, the CDR3 is TGTGCCAGCAGCTTAGACGGGCAGGGGGCCTATGGCTACACCTTC.

The DNA of the CDR3 is TGTGCCATCAGTGGAGACTTGAGCAATCAGCCCCAGCATTTT. Translated, it gives CAISGDLSNQPQHF. The J gene is TRBJ1-5, the V gene TRBV10-3, with D uncertain. The CDR3 has 14 amino acids. CDR1 is ENHRY and CDR2 is SYGVKD in the germline V gene. The V end lost 4 bases, the J end lost 1 base, and 8 bases lay between the germline ends.

The chain employs TRBV2 and TRBJ1-5, with a possible D match to TRBD1 (5 bases). Germline CDR1 and CDR2: SNHLY and FYNNEI. V lost 7 bases, J lost 1 base, and 11 bases lay in between. The CDR3 consists of 14 residues. This CDR3 is CASTAGYSNQPQHF. The CDR3 DNA follows: TGTGCCAGCACCGCAGGGTACAGCAATCAGCCCCAGCATTTT.

J is TRBJ2-7 and V is TRBV12-3 or TRBV12-4, with D perhaps matching TRBD1 (8 bases). The CDR3 totals 13 residues. V was trimmed by 6 bases and J by 7 bases, leaving 16 bases between them. This CDR3 is CASSRNRGGEQYF. DNA for the CDR3: TGTGCCAGCAGCAGGAACAGGGGGGGAGAGCAGTACTTC.

A single count supports this clone. The genes are TRBV15 and TRBJ2-4; 7 bases agree with TRBD2. The CDR3 is made up of 14 amino acids. V dropped 0 bases and J dropped 8; count of bases not matched to a gene: 4. Looked up from germline, CDR1 is LNHNV and CDR2 is YYDKDF (reference sequence). CDR3 DNA: TGTGCCACCAGCAGAGAGGGGGGGTTCGACATTCAGTACTTC. It specifies CATSREGGFDIQYF.

The chain joins TRBV7-6 to TRBJ2-2, with a tentative D call TRBD2 (6 bases). CDR1 SGHVS and CDR2 FNYEAQ come from the germline V gene. The CDR3 runs to 19 residues. The V end was cut by 5 bases, the J end by 4 bases, with 26 bases between. This CDR3 is CASSPGPPEGIWVTGELFF. The CDR3 nucleotides are TGTGCCAGCAGCCCAGGACCCCCGGAGGGGATATGGGTCACCGGGGAGCTGTTTTTT.

The chain combines TRBV7-9 with TRBJ1-2; TRBD1 aligns across 9 bases. CDR1 and CDR2 from the germline V gene are SEHNR and FQNEAQ (reference sequence). The CDR3 runs to 14 residues. The V gene end was trimmed by 3 bases and the J gene end by 3 bases; junction bases not matched to a gene: 2. The CDR3 sequence is CASSFTGGDYGYTF. Written as DNA, the CDR3 is TGTGCCAGCAGCTTTACAGGGGGCGACTATGGCTACACCTTC.

The chain recombines TRBV11-2 with TRBJ2-1; TRBD2 aligns across 13 bases. Trimming removed 5 bases from V and 12 bases from J; junction bases left unmatched: 19. Germline CDR1 reads SGHAT; CDR2 reads FQNNGV. The CDR3 spans 18 residues. CDR3 nucleotide sequence: TGTGCCAGCAGCCCAAGTGAGCCAACTAGCGGGAGGGCAGGGGGGCAGTTCTTC. Translated, it gives CASSPSEPTSGRAGGQFF.

The V and J genes are TRBV7-2 and TRBJ2-3, with D maybe TRBD2 (5 bases). This CDR3 spans 14 amino acids. Germline CDR1 is SGHTA and CDR2 is FQGNSA. Trimming took off 7 bases at V and 6 bases at J, with 17 bases between the two ends. In DNA form, the CDR3 reads TGTGCCAGCACCTCCCCGGGCGGGTCGGATACGCAGTATTTT. This sequence encodes CASTSPGGSDTQYF. Variable domain in full (rest from reference TRBV7-2 and TRBJ2-3): GAGVSQSPSNKVTEKGKDVELRCDPISGHTALYWYRQSLGQGLEFLIYFQGNSAPDKSGLPSDRFSAERTGGSVSTLTIQRTQQEDSAVYLCASTSPGGSDTQYFGPGTRLTVL.

DNA for the CDR3: TGTGCCATCTACTCAGGGGCTGGGGCGACCGAAGAGACCCAGTACTTC. It translates to CAIYSGAGATEETQYF. The chain combines TRBV10-3 with TRBJ2-5, with a weak D call TRBD1 (6 bases). Trimming removed 8 bases from V and 3 bases from J, with 22 bases in between. This CDR3 is 16 amino acids long. In germline, CDR1 is ENHRY, CDR2 SYGVKD.

The chain couples TRBV19 to TRBJ2-3, with 9 bases matching TRBD2. CDR1 is LNHDA and CDR2 is SQIVND in the germline V gene (reference sequence). V dropped 6 bases and J dropped 1; count of bases not matched to a gene: 14. The CDR3 length is 18 residues. The CDR3 DNA sequence: TGTGCCAGTAGGCCCTTCCCTCCCCGGACTAGCGGCACAGATACGCAGTATTTT. Its protein product is CASRPFPPRTSGTDTQYF.

The chain couples TRBV4-3 to TRBJ2-1; 7 bases align to TRBD1. This CDR3 contains 12 residues. The germline gives CDR1 LGHNA, CDR2 YSLEER. V shed 4 bases and J 12 bases; nucleotides not matched to a gene: 6. CDR3 sequence (DNA): TGCGCCAGCAGCCGAAACCGGGACAGGCAGTTCTTC. It yields the protein CASSRNRDRQFF.

V and J are TRBV4-3 and TRBJ1-2; D unclear. Germline loops: CDR1 LGHNA, CDR2 YSLEER. This CDR3 has 15 residues. V was cut by 0 bases and J by 9 bases, with 17 bases left in between. The CDR3 DNA is TGCGCCAGCAGCCAAGATCGGGCGGGAGGAAAGAGCTACACCTTC. Translation: CASSQDRAGGKSYTF.

The chain carries TRBV6-5 and TRBJ1-2, with D uncertain. The germline V and J ends were trimmed by 2 bases and 4 bases, with 14 bases remaining between them. The length of the CDR3 is 15 residues. In germline, CDR1 is MNHEY, CDR2 SVGAGI. CDR3 nucleotides: TGTGCCAGCAGTTACGATAGTCGGGTTAGCTATGGCTACACCTTC. This encodes CASSYDSRVSYGYTF.

The chain recombines TRBV19 with TRBJ1-5; perhaps TRBD1 as D (5 bases). Germline CDR1 LNHDA, CDR2 SQIVND (reference sequence). The CDR3 is made up of 16 amino acids. Trimming cost V 1 base and J 7 bases, with 17 bases left between them. The CDR3 DNA reads as TGTGCCAGTAGTATAGGTGGGGCTCAATTGAAACAGCCCCAGCATTTT. It yields the protein CASSIGGAQLKQPQHF.

Sample share makes this clone medium-sized (0.01 to 0.1%). This chain uses TRBV14 with TRBJ2-7; D gene uncertain. V was cut by 4 bases and J by 3 bases, with 7 bases left in between. The CDR3 is made up of 12 amino acids. Per germline, CDR1 SGHDN and CDR2 FVKESK. This CDR3 reads CASSPANYEQYF. CDR3 nucleotides: TGTGCCAGCAGCCCCGCGAACTACGAGCAGTACTTC. The full variable domain, its missing parts supplied by reference TRBV14 and TRBJ2-7, is EAGVTQFPSHSVIEKGQTVTLRCDPISGHDNLYWYRRVMGKEIKFLLHFVKESKQDESGMPNNRFLAERTGGTYSTLKVQPAELEDSGVYFCASSPANYEQYFGPGTRLTVT.

CDR3 amino acids: CASSYSGTSTDTQYF. The CDR3 nucleotides are TGTGCCAGCAGTTATTCGGGGACTAGCACAGATACGCAGTATTTT. The J gene is TRBJ2-3, the V gene TRBV27, with a possible D match to TRBD2 (6 bases). Germline-derived CDR1 and CDR2 are MNHEY and SMNVEV (reference sequence). Deletions cut 4 bases from V and 0 bases from J, with 11 bases between. CDR3 length equals 15 residues.